Each of the 25 T cell receptor beta chains below was sequenced from the same sample in a study of control samples from healthy donors and cancer patients. Libraries were prepared by immunoSEQ multiplex PCR; TCRdb keeps only in-frame clonotypes and omits some of them. The data contain more than 95,000 clones, around 87% of them seen just once; the ten biggest clones take up 1% to 1.4%. The specimen was PBMCs. The receptors come from a woman between 50 and 59 years old with colorectal cancer.

A note on this clone: The sample has other DNA sequences that encode this CDR3 too. The rearrangement joins TRBV29-1 to TRBJ1-2; TRBD1 might be the D (5 bases). The CDR3 is 14 amino acids. The germline V gene has CDR1 SQVTM and CDR2 ANQGSEA. The V end lost 4 bases, the J end lost 4 bases, and 16 bases lay between the germline ends. CDR3 sequence reads: CSVAPTGAGYGYTF. The CDR3, as DNA: TGCAGCGTTGCCCCGACCGGGGCCGGCTATGGCTACACCTTC.

The V and J genes are TRBV7-9 and TRBJ2-1, with D tentatively TRBD1 (5 bases). Germline CDR1 SEHNR, CDR2 FQNEAQ (reference sequence). Trimming took 4 bases from V and 1 from J, leaving 11 bases between them. The CDR3 is 15 residues long. The CDR3 loop reads CASSWGVASYNEQFF. CDR3 nucleotides: TGTGCCAGCAGCTGGGGCGTCGCGTCCTACAATGAGCAGTTCTTC.

The J gene is TRBJ1-1, the V gene TRBV6-5; D ambiguous. V was cut by 5 bases and J by 5 bases, with 12 bases left in between. Germline V gives CDR1 MNHEY, CDR2 SVGAGI. This CDR3 region has 13 residues. CDR3 nucleotides: TGTGCCAGCAGTCCCCTAGGAGGGACTGAAGCTTTCTTT. Translated: CASSPLGGTEAFF.

This CDR3 reads CASSDHSNGVYAGANVLTF. CDR3 nucleotides: TGTGCCAGCAGCGATCATTCAAACGGCGTTTATGCTGGGGCCAACGTCCTGACTTTC. This chain uses TRBV7-6 with TRBJ2-6; D unresolved. V was clipped by 5 bases and J by 2 bases, with 22 bases between them. The CDR3 runs to 19 residues. CDR1 is SGHVS and CDR2 is FNYEAQ in the germline V gene. Using reference TRBV7-6 and TRBJ2-6 for the parts outside the CDR3, the full variable domain is GAGVSQSPRYKVTKRGQDVALRCDPISGHVSLYWYRQALGQGPEFLTYFNYEAQQDKSGLPNDRFSAERPEGSISTLTIQRTEQRDSAMYRCASSDHSNGVYAGANVLTFGAGSRLTVL.

V and J are TRBV4-1 and TRBJ2-7, with a tentative D call TRBD1 (6 bases). Trimming took off 4 bases at V and 4 bases at J, with 17 bases between the two ends. The CDR3 contains 15 residues. The V gene's germline CDR1 is MGHRA and CDR2 YSYEKL. CDR3 coding DNA: TGCGCCAGCAGCCGATACAGGGAGCCCAATTACGAGCAGTACTTC. This sequence encodes CASSRYREPNYEQYF.

V is TRBV11-2 and J is TRBJ2-7, with D tentatively TRBD1 (6 bases). In germline, CDR1 is SGHAT, CDR2 FQNNGV. The CDR3 loop spans 14 amino acids. The V end was cut by 5 bases, the J end by 2 bases, with 13 bases between. Here the CDR3 reads CASSTTGGPYEQYF. The DNA of the CDR3 is TGTGCCAGCAGCACAACTGGGGGCCCCTACGAGCAGTACTTC. The complete variable domain, with remaining parts taken from reference TRBV11-2 and TRBJ2-7, reads EAGVAQSPRYKIIEKRQSVAFWCNPISGHATLYWYQQILGQGPKLLIQFQNNGVVDDSQLPKDRFSAERLKGVDSTLKIQPAKLEDSAVYLCASSTTGGPYEQYFGPGTRLTVT.

This clone was seen only once. This chain links TRBV27 with TRBJ1-1, with 10 bases identical to TRBD1. Germline CDR1 and CDR2: MNHEY and SMNVEV (reference sequence). V lost 3 bases, J lost 4 bases, and 8 bases stayed unmatched. The CDR3 extends over 16 amino acids. CDR3 nucleotide sequence: TGTGCCAGCAGTTTCGGCGGGACAGGGGTGGGCACTGAAGCTTTCTTT. Protein sequence: CASSFGGTGVGTEAFF.

The rearrangement uses TRBV6-2 or TRBV6-3 and TRBJ2-3; 11 bases align to TRBD2. With V trimmed by 2 bases and J by 2 bases, 6 bases remained unmatched. The CDR3 is 17 residues long. CDR1 is MNHEY and CDR2 is SVGEGT in the germline V gene. The CDR3: CASSYPLAGAFTDTQYF. CDR3 in DNA: TGTGCCAGCAGTTACCCACTAGCGGGAGCTTTCACAGATACGCAGTATTTT.

The J gene is TRBJ2-5, the V gene TRBV7-9; a possible D gene is TRBD2 (6 bases). Per germline, CDR1 SEHNR and CDR2 FQNEAQ (reference sequence). The length of the CDR3 is 15 residues. V was shortened by 3 bases and J by 4 bases, with 15 bases between the two germline ends. The CDR3 nucleotides are TGTGCCAGCAGCTTCTCGCGGGACGTACGAGAGACCCAGTACTTC. It is translated as CASSFSRDVRETQYF. Full variable domain (missing parts from reference TRBV7-9 and TRBJ2-5): DTGVSQNPRHKITKRGQNVTFRCDPISEHNRLYWYRQTLGQGPEFLTYFQNEAQLEKSRLLSDRFSAERPKGSFSTLEIQRTEQGDSAMYLCASSFSRDVRETQYFGPGTRLLVL.

The rearrangement joins TRBV6-5 to TRBJ1-6; D is unresolved. Between the trimmed V and J ends, which lost 5 bases and 7 bases, there was a span of 9 bases. This CDR3 comprises 13 residues. Germline lookup yields CDR1 MNHEY and CDR2 SVGAGI. DNA for the CDR3: TGTGCCAGCAGTCCCCTCGAGAATTCACCCCTCCACTTT. Its translation: CASSPLENSPLHF.

The V gene is TRBV7-8, the J gene TRBJ2-5, with 8 positions matching TRBD2. The ends lost 1 base at V and 5 bases at J; junction bases unmatched: 9. The CDR3 spans 16 residues. Looked up from germline, CDR1 is SGHVS and CDR2 is FQNEAQ. CDR3 region: CASSLVGREGEETQYF. CDR3 DNA sequence: TGTGCCAGCAGCTTAGTTGGTCGGGAGGGTGAGGAGACCCAGTACTTC.

This chain uses TRBV9 with TRBJ2-2; D not certain. This CDR3 contains 15 residues. Germline CDR1 SGDLS, CDR2 YYNGEE. The germline V and J ends were trimmed by 2 bases and 0 bases, with 8 bases remaining between them. CDR3 residues: CASSVHDANTGELFF. Written as DNA, the CDR3 is TGTGCCAGCAGCGTGCACGATGCGAACACCGGGGAGCTGTTTTTT.

The genes are TRBV2 and TRBJ2-7, with a tentative D call TRBD1 (6 bases). Trimming shortened V by 6 bases and J by 0 bases, and 15 bases separated the two germline ends. The CDR3 is made up of 15 amino acids. Germline assignment: CDR1 SNHLY and CDR2 FYNNEI. CDR3 in amino acids: CASSWTAMTSYEQYF. CDR3 sequence (DNA): TGTGCCAGCAGCTGGACAGCCATGACCTCCTACGAGCAGTACTTC.

The chain couples TRBV30 to TRBJ1-2; 8 bases are shared with TRBD1. Unmatched junction bases numbered 1, after V lost 5 bases and J lost 2 bases. Germline CDR1 GTSNPN, CDR2 SVGIG (reference sequence). This CDR3 contains 12 residues. CDR3 in amino acids: CAWDRGNYGYTF. In nucleotides, the CDR3 is TGTGCCTGGGACAGGGGCAACTATGGCTACACCTTC.

The chain joins TRBV29-1 to TRBJ1-2; 10 positions agree with TRBD1. The germline V gene encodes CDR1 SQVTM and CDR2 ANQGSEA. After removal of 2 bases from V and 4 bases from J, the junction contained 7 bases not matched to a gene. The CDR3 totals 15 residues. As DNA, the CDR3 is TGCAGCGTTGAAATTAGGGACAGGGGCATCTATGGCTACACCTTC. Residues: CSVEIRDRGIYGYTF.

The V and J genes are TRBV2 and TRBJ1-2; 7 bases are shared with TRBD1. The germline gives CDR1 SNHLY, CDR2 FYNNEI. This CDR3 has 15 amino acids. V shed 0 bases, J shed 2 bases, and the junction held 3 bases outside the gene matches. The CDR3 coding sequence is TGTGCCAGCAGTGAAGCGACGACAGGGAACTATGGCTACACCTTC. Translation gives CASSEATTGNYGYTF.

V and J are TRBV5-4 and TRBJ2-3; possible D gene TRBD2, 6 bases. The germline gives CDR1 SGHNT, CDR2 YYREEE (reference sequence). V lost 4 bases and J lost 0, with 12 bases in between. This CDR3 has 15 residues. CDR3 protein: CASSTGVLSTDTQYF. The CDR3 region has the DNA TGTGCCAGCAGCACGGGGGTACTAAGCACAGATACGCAGTATTTT.

This chain joins TRBV6-5 and TRBJ1-1, with a weak D call TRBD1 (5 bases). The V end lost 0 bases, the J end lost 2 bases, and 13 bases lay between the germline ends. Looked up from germline, CDR1 is MNHEY and CDR2 is SVGAGI. The CDR3 totals 16 residues. CDR3 residues: CASSYSVGQGNTEAFF. The CDR3 DNA is TGTGCCAGCAGTTACTCGGTTGGGCAGGGAAACACTGAAGCTTTCTTT.

The chain carries TRBV6-6 and TRBJ2-3, with 11 bases matching TRBD2. The CDR3 consists of 16 residues. The trim removed 6 bases at V and 4 bases at J, leaving 9 bases unmatched. The germline V gene has CDR1 MNHNY and CDR2 SVGAGI (reference sequence). CDR3 protein: CASSRLAGQGADTQYF. The CDR3 nucleotides read TGTGCCAGCAGCCGACTAGCGGGGCAGGGAGCAGATACGCAGTATTTT.

This chain links TRBV15 with TRBJ2-5; 10 bases map to TRBD2. This CDR3 comprises 17 residues. V gave up 3 bases and J gave up 5 bases; unmatched junction bases: 12. CDR1 and CDR2 from the germline V gene are LNHNV and YYDKDF (reference sequence). As DNA, the CDR3 is TGTGCCACCAGCAGTGTCGGGGTGAGCGGGGGGGTGGAGACCCAGTACTTC. It encodes CATSSVGVSGGVETQYF.

This chain uses TRBV7-6 with TRBJ1-3, with D unresolved. In germline, CDR1 is SGHVS, CDR2 FNYEAQ. The CDR3 loop spans 15 amino acids. V was pared by 5 bases and J by 7 bases, with 18 bases between. The CDR3 region is CASSPPDGPPNTIYF. The CDR3 coding sequence is TGTGCCAGCAGCCCACCGGACGGACCCCCCAACACCATATATTTT.

About this clone itself: At the DNA level, this CDR3 is encoded by other sequences in the same sample as well. The chain combines TRBV2 with TRBJ1-1; the D is unclear. The V gene lost 6 bases and the J gene lost 0 bases, with 5 bases spanning the gap. The CDR3 runs to 12 residues. CDR1 is SNHLY, CDR2 FYNNEI, per germline. CDR3 nucleotide sequence: TGTGCCAGCAGAGAGGTGAACACTGAAGCTTTCTTT. Protein product: CASREVNTEAFF.

The chain has TRBV27 and TRBJ1-2, with 7 bases lining up with TRBD1. This CDR3 contains 13 residues. Germline V lookup: CDR1 MNHEY, CDR2 SMNVEV (reference sequence). V lost 6 bases, J lost 5 bases, and 6 bases stayed unmatched. The CDR3 here is CASRTGTEYGYTF. The CDR3 region has the DNA TGTGCCAGCAGAACTGGGACAGAGTATGGCTACACCTTC.

This chain joins TRBV20-1 and TRBJ2-7, with D unclear. The germline V gene has CDR1 DFQATT and CDR2 SNEGSKA (reference sequence). The CDR3 length is 15 residues. V was cut by 3 bases and J by 2 bases, with 17 bases left in between. As DNA, the CDR3 is TGCAGTGCTAGTTTTGCGACCGGGTCCACCTACGAGCAGTACTTC. Protein: CSASFATGSTYEQYF.

V gene TRBV11-2 combines with J gene TRBJ1-1; D remains ambiguous. V was trimmed by 5 bases and J by 5 bases, leaving 15 bases between them. The CDR3 is 14 amino acids. Germline V gene sequence: CDR1 SGHAT, CDR2 FQNNGV. CDR3 in DNA: TGTGCCAGCAGCCTACAAGTTTTGGGAACTGAAGCTTTCTTT. Encoded protein: CASSLQVLGTEAFF.